The following is a TCR beta chain sequence with its context. The antigen remains undetermined. Its ends do not fully match the called genes, so a read error is possible. This record belongs to a study of blood T cells in healthy people across ages. Broader study findings: It was held that the diversity estimates obtained from one million T cells were underestimates.

The use of a sample-barcoded 5' primer and a J-beta primer mix characterized a second PCR of about 7 to 12 cycles. MiXCR, run by TCRdb on the 5' RACE reads, gives a single entry per CDR3 protein. This table has 750,000 to 1,000,000 distinct CDR3 sequences, 25% to 35% appearing once. Samples each had at least 6 micrograms of total RNA extracted. Germline CDR1 and CDR2: SQVTM and ANQGSEA. The CDR3 runs 16 residues. The sample also formed part of further work on T cells of mothers and their children. This second report adds: Researchers report slightly higher, though non-significant, overlap in related mother-child pairs than in unrelated pairs.

This chain links TRBV29-1 with TRBJ2-3, with 15 bases aligning to TRBD2. Material: blood. The sequence came from a woman in her 40s in good health. This chain's CDR3 is CSGLGLAGGRTDTPYF. The CDR3 bases are TGCAGCGGGCTCGGACTAGCGGGGGGGAGGACAGATACGCCGTATTTT.